A single sample gave rise to the 8 T cell receptor beta chains below, sequenced in a study of response to subunit inactivated influenza vaccine. TCRdb used MiXCR to reprocess the RT-PCR reads, holding one entry per CDR3 protein. The sample consists of about 500,000 distinct CDR3 sequences, approximately 17% of them appearing once. Source: CD4+ T cells sorted from PBMCs, taken about 24 months after vaccination. The receptors derive from a man aged 45 to 75 who received an inactivated influenza vaccine.

This clonotype turned up a few times. This chain joins TRBV10-3 and TRBJ2-3; D is unresolved. There are 12 residues in the CDR3. Germline values: CDR1 ENHRY, CDR2 SYGVKD. Trimming removed 6 bases at V and 4 bases at J, with 8 bases between. The CDR3 reads CAISSTPDTQYF. The CDR3 DNA sequence: TGTGCCATCAGCTCTACCCCAGATACGCAGTATTTT.

In its sample, this clonotype was seen many times. The chain has TRBV20-1 and TRBJ2-5, with no clear D. The CDR3 length is 19 residues. Germline CDR1 and CDR2: DFQATT and SNEGSKA (reference sequence). V lost 0 bases, J lost 0 bases, and 23 bases lay in between. This CDR3 is CSAREEPIFSSFNQETQYF. The DNA for the CDR3 is TGCAGTGCTAGAGAGGAACCAATATTTTCGAGCTTCAACCAAGAGACCCAGTACTTC.

The chain uses TRBV28 and TRBJ2-3; 10 positions match TRBD2. The length of the CDR3 is 16 residues. Trimming cost V 4 bases and J 3 bases; bases outside gene matches: 7. Germline V gene sequence: CDR1 MDHEN, CDR2 SYDVKM. CDR3 nucleotides: TGTGCCAGCAGTTCTGGAGCGGGGGGGTTGACAGATACGCAGTATTTT. Protein product: CASSSGAGGLTDTQYF. Variable domain in full (rest from reference TRBV28 and TRBJ2-3): DVKVTQSSRYLVKRTGEKVFLECVQDMDHENMFWYRQDPGLGLRLIYFSYDVKMKEKGDIPEGYSVSREKKERFSLILESASTNQTSMYLCASSSGAGGLTDTQYFGPGTRLTVL.

This clonotype was counted only a few times. The V call is TRBV28, the J call TRBJ2-2; TRBD1 matches 8 bases. The CDR3 consists of 15 residues. V was clipped by 8 bases and J by 1 base; unmatched bases: 6. The germline V gene has CDR1 MDHEN and CDR2 SYDVKM. The CDR3 loop reads CASYLDRGNTGELFF. The CDR3 DNA sequence: TGTGCCAGCTACCTCGACAGGGGGAACACCGGGGAGCTGTTTTTT.

This rearrangement joins TRBV27 to TRBJ2-3; D gene ambiguous. CDR3 length equals 14 residues. Germline V gene lookup returns CDR1 MNHEY and CDR2 SMNVEV (reference sequence). With 0 bases removed from V and 2 bases from J, the gap between germline ends came to 6 bases. Here the CDR3 DNA reads TGTGCCAGCAGTTTATCGTATAACACAGATACGCAGTATTTT. It encodes CASSLSYNTDTQYF.

At least ten counts were recorded for this clonotype. The chain recombines TRBV4-1 with TRBJ1-3; D is ambiguous. Trimming shortened V by 1 base and J by 2 bases, and 0 bases separated the two germline ends. CDR3 length: 12 residues. Germline V gene sequence: CDR1 MGHRA, CDR2 YSYEKL. The CDR3 DNA reads as TGCGCCAGCAGCCAAGCTGGAAACACCATATATTTT. Its translation is CASSQAGNTIYF.

A few counts support this clonotype. This rearrangement joins TRBV7-2 to TRBJ2-6; D call uncertain. V lost 2 bases and J 2 bases, leaving 7 bases between the germline ends. The CDR3 length is 15 residues. Germline V gives CDR1 SGHTA, CDR2 FQGNSA. CDR3 DNA: TGTGCCAGCAGCTTATCTGTTACTGGGGCCAACGTCCTGACTTTC. Translated, it gives CASSLSVTGANVLTF.

In its sample, this clonotype was seen a few times. The rearrangement uses TRBV18 and TRBJ2-3; D unresolved. Per germline, CDR1 KGHSH and CDR2 LQKENI. The CDR3 is 15 residues long. The V and J ends lost 2 bases and 0 bases respectively, with 9 bases between them. The CDR3 here is CASSPNTPSTDTQYF. The CDR3 DNA sequence: TGTGCCAGCTCACCAAACACCCCGAGCACAGATACGCAGTATTTT. Using reference TRBV18 and TRBJ2-3 for the parts outside the CDR3, the full variable domain is NAGVMQNPRHLVRRRGQEARLRCSPMKGHSHVYWYRQLPEEGLKFMVYLQKENIIDESGMPKERFSAEFPKEGPSILRIQQVVRGDSAAYFCASSPNTPSTDTQYFGPGTRLTVL.